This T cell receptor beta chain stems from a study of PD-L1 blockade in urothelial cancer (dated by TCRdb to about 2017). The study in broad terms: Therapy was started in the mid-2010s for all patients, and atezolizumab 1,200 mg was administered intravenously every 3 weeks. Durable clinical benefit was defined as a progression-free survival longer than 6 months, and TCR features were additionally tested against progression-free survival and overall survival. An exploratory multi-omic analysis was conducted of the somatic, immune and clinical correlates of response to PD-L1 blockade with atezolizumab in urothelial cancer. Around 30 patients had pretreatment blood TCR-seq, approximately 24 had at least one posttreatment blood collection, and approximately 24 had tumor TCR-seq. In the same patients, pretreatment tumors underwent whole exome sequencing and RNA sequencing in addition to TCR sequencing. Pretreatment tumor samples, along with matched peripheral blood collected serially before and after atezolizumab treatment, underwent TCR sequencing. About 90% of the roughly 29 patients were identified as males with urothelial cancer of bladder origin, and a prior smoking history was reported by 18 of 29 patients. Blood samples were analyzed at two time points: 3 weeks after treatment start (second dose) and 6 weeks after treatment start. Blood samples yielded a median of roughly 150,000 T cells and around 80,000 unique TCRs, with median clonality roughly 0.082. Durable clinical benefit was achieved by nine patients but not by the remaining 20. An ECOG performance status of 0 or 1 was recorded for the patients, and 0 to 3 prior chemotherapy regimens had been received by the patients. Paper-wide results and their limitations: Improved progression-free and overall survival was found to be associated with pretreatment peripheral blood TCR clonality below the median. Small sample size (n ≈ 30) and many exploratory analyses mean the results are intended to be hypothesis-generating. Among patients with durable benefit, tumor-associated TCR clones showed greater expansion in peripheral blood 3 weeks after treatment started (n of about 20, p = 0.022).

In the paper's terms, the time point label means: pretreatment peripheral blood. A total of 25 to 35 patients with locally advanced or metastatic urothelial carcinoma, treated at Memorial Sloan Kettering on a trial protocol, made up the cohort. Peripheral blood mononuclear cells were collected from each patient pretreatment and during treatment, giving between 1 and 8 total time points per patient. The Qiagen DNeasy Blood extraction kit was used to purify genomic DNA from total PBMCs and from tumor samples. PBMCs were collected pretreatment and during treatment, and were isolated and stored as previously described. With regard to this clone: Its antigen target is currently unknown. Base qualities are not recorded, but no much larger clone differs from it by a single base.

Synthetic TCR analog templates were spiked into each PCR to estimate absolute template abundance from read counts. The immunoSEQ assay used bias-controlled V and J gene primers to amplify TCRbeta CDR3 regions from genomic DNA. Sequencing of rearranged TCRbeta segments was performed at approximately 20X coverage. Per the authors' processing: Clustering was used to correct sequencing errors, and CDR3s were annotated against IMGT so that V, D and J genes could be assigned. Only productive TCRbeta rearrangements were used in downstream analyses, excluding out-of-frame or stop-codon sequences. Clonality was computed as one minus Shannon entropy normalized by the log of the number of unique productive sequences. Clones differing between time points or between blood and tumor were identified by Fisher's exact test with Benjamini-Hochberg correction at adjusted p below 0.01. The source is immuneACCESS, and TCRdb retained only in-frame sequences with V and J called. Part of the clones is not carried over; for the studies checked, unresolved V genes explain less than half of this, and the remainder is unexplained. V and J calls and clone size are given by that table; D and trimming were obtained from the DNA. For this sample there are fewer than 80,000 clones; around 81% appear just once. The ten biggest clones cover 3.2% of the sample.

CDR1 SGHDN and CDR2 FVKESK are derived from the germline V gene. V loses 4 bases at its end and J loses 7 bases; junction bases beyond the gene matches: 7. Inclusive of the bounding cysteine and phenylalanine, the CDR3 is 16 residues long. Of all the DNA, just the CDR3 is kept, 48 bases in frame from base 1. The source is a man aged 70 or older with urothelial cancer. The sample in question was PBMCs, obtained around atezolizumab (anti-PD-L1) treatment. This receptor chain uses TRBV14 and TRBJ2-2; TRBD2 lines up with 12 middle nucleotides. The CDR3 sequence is CASSPRLAGVSGELFF. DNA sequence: TGTGCCAGCAGCCCTAGACTAGCGGGAGTCAGCGGGGAGCTGTTTTTT.